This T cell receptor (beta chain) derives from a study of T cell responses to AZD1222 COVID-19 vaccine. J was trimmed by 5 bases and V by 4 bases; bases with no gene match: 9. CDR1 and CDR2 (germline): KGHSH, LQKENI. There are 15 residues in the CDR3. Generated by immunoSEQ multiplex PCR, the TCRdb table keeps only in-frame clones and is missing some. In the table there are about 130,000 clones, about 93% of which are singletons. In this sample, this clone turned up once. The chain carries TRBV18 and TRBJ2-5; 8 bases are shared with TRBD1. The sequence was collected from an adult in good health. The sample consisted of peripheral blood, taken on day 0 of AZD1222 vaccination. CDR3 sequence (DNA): TGTGCCAGCTCACGACTACCTCAGGGGGCTGAGACCCAGTACTTC. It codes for CASSRLPQGAETQYF.